These 19 T cell receptor beta chains were all obtained from the same sample, sequenced in a study of blood T cell repertoires in COVID-19. Libraries were prepared by immunoSEQ multiplex PCR; TCRdb keeps only in-frame clonotypes and omits some of them. The sample yields roughly 180,000 clones, approximately 86% seen once. What was sequenced was PBMCs or T cells enriched from blood (not recorded which). The receptor source for this set is a man aged 55 to 69 who had recovered from COVID-19.

This clone turned up a few times. This chain uses TRBV6-5 with TRBJ1-2; 7 bases line up with TRBD1. Germline loops: CDR1 MNHEY, CDR2 SVGAGI. The CDR3 loop spans 15 amino acids. V was pared by 2 bases and J by 4 bases, with 7 bases of the junction left unmatched. The CDR3 nucleotides are TGTGCCAGCAGTTACAGGACAGGACGAAGCTATGGCTACACCTTC. Translated: CASSYRTGRSYGYTF.

This chain uses TRBV2 with TRBJ2-5, with D possibly matching TRBD2 (6 bases). From germline, CDR1 is SNHLY and CDR2 FYNNEI. V was shortened by 9 bases and J by 1 base, with 15 bases between the two germline ends. This CDR3 has 14 residues. The CDR3 sequence: CASKPGGLQETQYF. The CDR3 DNA follows: TGTGCCAGTAAACCCGGGGGACTCCAAGAGACCCAGTACTTC. The full variable domain, completed using reference TRBV2 and TRBJ2-5, is EPEVTQTPSHQVTQMGQEVILRCVPISNHLYFYWYRQILGQKVEFLVSFYNNEISEKSEIFDDQFSVERPDGSNFTLKIRSTKLEDSAMYFCASKPGGLQETQYFGPGTRLLVL.

This clone was recorded only once. The chain recombines TRBV27 with TRBJ1-1; the D is unclear. The CDR3 loop spans 16 amino acids. Germline-derived CDR1 and CDR2 are MNHEY and SMNVEV (reference sequence). Trimming removed 5 bases at V and 0 bases at J, with 16 bases between. The CDR3 DNA reads TGTGCCAGCAGTCCATCGGGGTTCCCGATGAACACTGAAGCTTTCTTT. It encodes CASSPSGFPMNTEAFF.

The chain employs TRBV6-5 and TRBJ1-6, with D possibly matching TRBD1 (6 bases). The V end lost 2 bases, the J end lost 5 bases, and 13 bases lay between the germline ends. CDR1 MNHEY and CDR2 SVGAGI come from the germline V gene. The CDR3 length is 16 residues. The CDR3 spells CASSYRKTGDNSPLHF. DNA for the CDR3: TGTGCCAGCAGTTACCGTAAGACAGGAGATAATTCACCCCTCCACTTT.

This clone has just a few counts. The chain has TRBV5-1 and TRBJ1-2; TRBD1 might be the D (6 bases). The length of the CDR3 is 14 residues. V was clipped by 6 bases and J by 6 bases, with 18 bases between them. CDR1 is SGHRS, CDR2 YFSETQ, per germline. The CDR3 DNA is TGCGCCAGCAAAAGGGACACAGGGTCGGATGGCTACACCTTC. Encoded protein: CASKRDTGSDGYTF.

Here the CDR3 reads CASRPGPAGYTF. CDR3 DNA sequence: TGTGCCAGCAGGCCAGGGCCGGCGGGCTACACCTTC. The J gene is TRBJ1-2, the V gene TRBV12-3 or TRBV12-4; perhaps TRBD1 as D (5 bases). The V end lost 6 bases, the J end lost 8 bases, and 13 bases lay between the germline ends. The CDR3 runs to 12 residues.

This clone came up once. The chain couples TRBV5-1 to TRBJ1-5; D is perhaps TRBD1 (6 bases). Germline CDR1 is SGHRS and CDR2 is YFSETQ. CDR3 length: 14 residues. The V end lost 3 bases, the J end lost 3 bases, and 10 bases lay between the germline ends. The CDR3 DNA is TGCGCCAGCAGCTCTGGACAGACCAATCAGCCCCAGCATTTT. Its protein is CASSSGQTNQPQHF.

The V call is TRBV11-2, the J call TRBJ1-6; D gene uncertain. The CDR3 sequence is 14 residues long. Trimming shortened V by 0 bases and J by 8 bases, and 8 bases separated the two germline ends. The germline CDR1 and CDR2 sequences are SGHAT and FQNNGV. The CDR3 reads CASSLEQPYSPLHF. The CDR3 bases are TGTGCCAGCAGCTTAGAACAGCCTTATTCACCCCTCCACTTT.

The CDR3 sequence is CAIVGGTDTQYF. CDR3 nucleotide sequence: TGTGCCATCGTCGGTGGTACAGATACGCAGTATTTT. This chain uses TRBV28 with TRBJ2-3; D not resolved. This CDR3 region has 12 residues. V dropped 10 bases and J dropped 3 bases, with 11 bases sitting between them. Germline-derived CDR1 and CDR2 are MDHEN and SYDVKM.

V is TRBV5-1 and J is TRBJ1-4; D is possibly TRBD1 (5 bases). The CDR3 totals 15 residues. The V end lost 0 bases, the J end lost 0 bases, and 6 bases lay between the germline ends. Germline V gene sequence: CDR1 SGHRS, CDR2 YFSETQ. The chain's CDR3 is CASSLVGATNEKLFF. The CDR3 DNA reads as TGCGCCAGCAGCTTGGTAGGGGCAACTAATGAAAAACTGTTTTTT.

By sample fraction, this clone is medium-sized. V usage is TRBV5-1 and J usage is TRBJ2-2; 10 bases agree with TRBD2. This CDR3 is built from 15 residues. CDR1 is SGHRS, CDR2 YFSETQ, per germline. Trimming at V came to 3 bases and at J to 7 bases, leaving 6 bases not matched to a gene. CDR3 bases: TGCGCCAGCAGCTCCTTTCAGCGGGAGGGCGGGGAGCTGTTTTTT. This sequence encodes CASSSFQREGGELFF.

Written as DNA, the CDR3 is TGTGCCAGCAGCGCCCTACCCGACGGGAGCTCACCCCTCCACTTT. Its translation is CASSALPDGSSPLHF. This chain joins TRBV13 and TRBJ1-6; no firm D call. Trimming shortened V by 5 bases and J by 10 bases, and 18 bases separated the two germline ends. The CDR3 extends over 15 amino acids. The germline V gene encodes CDR1 PRHDT and CDR2 FYEKMQ (reference sequence). The variable domain in full, completed from reference TRBV13 and TRBJ1-6, reads AAGVIQSPRHLIKEKRETATLKCYPIPRHDTVYWYQQGPGQDPQFLISFYEKMQSDKGSIPDRFSAQQFSDYHSELNMSSLELGDSALYFCASSALPDGSSPLHFGNGTRLTVT.

The CDR3 DNA is TGTGCCAGCAGTACAGGACAGGCCCTCGTCGTCACCTTC. Its protein is CASSTGQALVVTF. The chain uses TRBV6-5 and TRBJ1-2; TRBD1 agrees at 7 bases. The CDR3 is 13 amino acids. Losses at the gene ends were 5 bases for V and 13 bases for J; bases not matched to a gene: 13. Germline CDR1 MNHEY, CDR2 SVGAGI.

The CDR3 loop is CASSQDWGGGTGELFF. DNA of the CDR3: TGTGCCAGCAGCCAAGATTGGGGGGGCGGCACCGGGGAGCTGTTTTTT. This chain links TRBV3-1 (or the pseudogene TRBV3-2) with TRBJ2-2, with D tentatively TRBD2 (7 bases). The CDR3 runs 16 residues. Trimming cost V 0 bases and J 4 bases, with 12 bases left between them. Germline V gives CDR1 LGHDT, CDR2 YNNKEL (reference sequence).

V is TRBV7-2 and J is TRBJ2-7; perhaps TRBD2 as D (5 bases). CDR3 length: 15 amino acids. The germline V gene has CDR1 SGHTA and CDR2 FQGNSA. Trimming took 1 base from V and 3 from J, leaving 13 bases between them. CDR3 DNA sequence: TGTGCCAGCAGCTTAGTAGGCCAGCGGAGCTACGAGCAGTACTTC. Residues: CASSLVGQRSYEQYF.

This sequence joins TRBV5-1 and TRBJ2-3, with TRBD2 identical over 7 bases. The CDR3 consists of 14 residues. From germline, CDR1 is SGHRS and CDR2 YFSETQ. Trimming took 7 bases from V and 0 from J; bases not matched to a gene: 5. CDR3 amino acids: CASRRGESTDTQYF. For the CDR3, the DNA is TGCGCCAGCCGCCGGGGGGAAAGCACAGATACGCAGTATTTT.

This sequence joins TRBV29-1 and TRBJ1-2, with TRBD1 matching over 10 bases. V shed 5 bases and J 0 bases; nucleotides not matched to a gene: 12. This CDR3 has 17 amino acids. CDR1 SQVTM and CDR2 ANQGSEA come from the germline V gene. The CDR3 sequence is CSVPEPVTGGANYGYTF. The CDR3, as DNA: TGCAGCGTTCCCGAACCGGTGACAGGGGGCGCTAACTATGGCTACACCTTC.

This chain uses TRBV29-1 with TRBJ2-5; 9 bases fit TRBD1. The ends lost 6 bases at V and 5 bases at J; junction bases unmatched: 10. This CDR3 contains 14 residues. Per the germline V gene, CDR1 is SQVTM and CDR2 is ANQGSEA. CDR3 nucleotide sequence: TGCAGCGTCGTTTACAGGGGGCGCGTGGAGACCCAGTACTTC. This gives the protein CSVVYRGRVETQYF. Full variable domain (remainder filled in from reference TRBV29-1 and TRBJ2-5): SAVISQKPSRDICQRGTSLTIQCQVDSQVTMMFWYRQQPGQSLTLIATANQGSEATYESGFVIDKFPISRPNLTFSTLTVSNMSPEDSSIYLCSVVYRGRVETQYFGPGTRLLVL.

This sequence joins TRBV5-8 and TRBJ2-7; TRBD2 matches 13 bases. The CDR3 is 16 amino acids. CDR1 SGHTS and CDR2 YDEGEE come from the germline V gene. V lost 3 bases and J lost 5; bases outside the gene matches: 8. Written as DNA, the CDR3 is TGTGCCAGCAGCTCCGGCTTCGGACTAGCGGGAGACGAGCAGTACTTC. It yields the protein CASSSGFGLAGDEQYF.